The sequence of this TCR beta chain was determined in a study of cytomegalovirus exposure and HLA in healthy donors. CDR1 LNHDA and CDR2 SQIVND come from the germline V gene (reference sequence). CDR3 length: 13 amino acids. V lost 4 bases, J lost 6 bases, and 10 bases lay in between. With regard to this clone: Other DNA sequences in the sample encode the same CDR3.

PCR employed 60 Vbeta and 13 Jbeta primers. Original data processing: Unique TCR beta chains totaled roughly 80 million in a later count, with approximately 11 million of them shared. Sequenced by immunoSEQ multiplex PCR; TCRdb stores in-frame clones only, minus some. That table is the source of V, J and clone size, and D and trimming were worked out from the DNA. The sample consists of 150,000 to 200,000 clones, more than 80% of them appearing once. The material sequenced was PBMCs. The source is a boy aged 5-17 years in good health and CMV-seronegative. This rearrangement joins TRBV19 to TRBJ1-5; a possible D gene is TRBD1 (5 bases). This chain's CDR3 is CASSTLGGQPQHF. CDR3 DNA: TGTGCCAGTAGTACCTTGGGGGGTCAGCCCCAGCATTTT. Based on the CDR3 plus reference TRBV19 and TRBJ1-5, the full variable domain is DGGITQSPKYLFRKEGQNVTLSCEQNLNHDAMYWYRQDPGQGLRLIYYSQIVNDFQKGDIAEGYSVSREKKESFPLTVTSAQKNPTAFYLCASSTLGGQPQHFGDGTRLSIL.